This TCR beta chain emerged from a study of human T cells and chemical hapten exposure. The CDR3 is 16 residues long. Germline CDR1 MDHEN, CDR2 SYDVKM. J gave up 4 bases and V 5 bases, and 8 bases lay outside the gene matches. There are a few counts of this clonotype. The antigen is not known. Unique molecular identifiers were attached to individual cDNA molecules within the library. Each CDR3 protein is one row after TCRdb ran MiXCR on the RACE reads. The top ten clones hold 3% to 4% of a sample with 55,000 to 75,000 distinct CDR3 sequences, around 6.1% of them seen once. Study-wide findings and caveats: Sensitization with DPC brought no change to TCRs above 1 in 1000 in frequency.

Time point denoted: healthy volunteer bleed at 6 weeks. Extraction yielded total RNA from whole blood (unfractionated). The source is a female donor in good health. Some clones in this sample may be carry-over from other donors' samples. V usage is TRBV28 and J usage is TRBJ2-4; the match to TRBD1 covers 10 bases. Specimen: whole blood. The CDR3 DNA reads as TGTGCCAGCAGTCCTAGGACAGGGGGGGTTAAAAACATTCAGTACTTC. It codes for CASSPRTGGVKNIQYF.